This TCR beta chain emerged from a study of T cells in Graves' hyperthyroidism and ophthalmopathy. V was shortened by 4 bases and J by 0 bases, with 11 bases between the two germline ends. The V gene's germline CDR1 is SGHKS and CDR2 YYEKEE (reference sequence). CDR3 size: 14 residues. Clinical symptoms, serum thyroxine and TRAb, thyroid ultrasound and orbital computed tomography together formed the diagnostic basis. Researchers amplified the TCR beta CDR3 regions from RNA transcripts. The TCR CDR3 was amplified in a first-round RT-PCR using the HTBI primer set. TCRdb re-called the multiplex PCR reads through MiXCR, storing one row per CDR3 protein. The table has about half a million distinct CDR3 sequences, about a fifth seen once.

The chain combines TRBV5-5 with TRBJ2-7; D is possibly TRBD1 (6 bases). What was sequenced was blood. The source of this sequence is a man aged 18 to 30 with Graves' hyperthyroidism. CDR3 sequence reads: CASSVQGPSYEQYF. As DNA, the CDR3 is TGTGCCAGCAGCGTACAGGGTCCCTCCTACGAGCAGTACTTC.